A selection of T cell receptor beta chains follows, all from one sample in a study of shared clonotypes between healthy human individuals. The protocol was immunoSEQ multiplex PCR, while the TCRdb copy is restricted to in-frame clones and leaves out a portion. The data contain about 490,000 clones, around three quarters of them singletons. The sequenced sample was PBMCs. The origin of the receptors is a woman in her thirties or forties in good health. Some clones in this sample may be carry-over from other donors' samples. Both conserved end residues are part of each CDR3. The order of the fields is V gene, J gene, D gene, clone size, CDR3 protein, CDR3 DNA. D genes are given only for firm matches. Where a row states a size, it is once, few, many or the class of an expanded clone; other rows omit it.

TRBV7-3	TRBJ1-6	.	.	CASSRWGKDSPLHF	TGTGCCAGCAGCCGGTGGGGTAAGGATTCACCCCTCCACTTT
TRBV15	TRBJ2-5	TRBD1	once	CATSREGTGEIVETQYF	TGTGCCACCAGCAGAGAGGGGACAGGGGAGATAGTCGAGACCCAGTACTTC
TRBV4-1	TRBJ2-1	TRBD1	few	CASSLPTRQGRSSYNEQFF	TGCGCCAGCAGCCTACCGACTCGACAGGGACGTAGCTCCTACAATGAGCAGTTCTTC
TRBV28	TRBJ2-7	TRBD2	.	CASSSPATSGSSYEQYF	TGTGCCAGCAGTTCACCGGCGACTAGCGGGAGCTCCTACGAGCAGTACTTC
TRBV6-1	TRBJ1-3	.	.	CASSAQKLRQDGNTIYF	TGTGCCAGCAGTGCACAAAAATTAAGACAGGACGGAAACACCATATATTTT
TRBV28	TRBJ2-7	TRBD2	.	CASSVRGGLRFEQYF	TGTGCCAGCAGTGTTCGCGGGGGATTACGGTTCGAGCAGTACTTC
TRBV29-1	TRBJ2-3	.	.	CSVEGRDRTDTQYF	TGCAGCGTTGAAGGGCGGGACCGCACAGATACGCAGTATTTT
TRBV2	TRBJ1-2	.	.	CASTDQPLTMGYTF	TGTGCCAGCACTGACCAGCCCCTAACTATGGGCTACACCTTC
TRBV11-2	TRBJ2-7	TRBD2	.	CASSSRSGRSTYEQYF	TGTGCCAGCAGCTCCCGTAGCGGGAGGTCCACCTACGAGCAGTACTTC
TRBV30	TRBJ1-5	.	.	CAWSREGGSQPQHF	TGTGCCTGGAGTCGGGAGGGGGGAAGTCAGCCCCAGCATTTT
TRBV14	TRBJ2-1	TRBD2	.	CASSQAGTSGVNEQFF	TGTGCCAGCAGCCAGGCTGGGACTAGCGGCGTCAATGAGCAGTTCTTC
TRBV7-8	TRBJ2-2	TRBD2	.	CASAGGGLTGELFF	TGTGCCAGCGCGGGGGGAGGGTTAACCGGGGAGCTGTTTTTT
TRBV19	TRBJ2-3	TRBD2	.	CASSKVAGGPGDTQYF	TGTGCCAGTAGTAAAGTAGCGGGAGGGCCGGGAGATACGCAGTATTTT
TRBV28	TRBJ1-4	.	.	CASSFQSGVTNEKLFF	TGTGCCAGCAGTTTTCAATCAGGGGTGACTAATGAAAAACTGTTTTTT
TRBV7-2	TRBJ1-2	.	.	CASSFRAGYTF	TGTGCCAGCAGCTTCAGGGCAGGCTACACCTTC